The next 22 T cell receptor beta chains were all read from a single sample in a study of blood T cell repertoires in COVID-19 (dated by TCRdb to about 2020). Library preparation was by the immunoSEQ multiplex PCR assay. TCRdb provides this immuneACCESS table in a form limited to in-frame rearrangements. Some clones are lacking; in checked studies, under half of them reflect an unresolved V gene, and why the rest are absent is not known. This sample holds about 120,000 clones; more than 60% were observed only once. The ten top clones hold 2% to 2.5% of the sample. Sequences were obtained from peripheral blood. These receptors all come from a man in his 70s with acute or convalescent COVID-19.

In nucleotides, the CDR3 is TGTGCCAGCAGTGGACAGGGTGTAGCCAAAAACATTCAGTACTTC. It translates to CASSGQGVAKNIQYF. The V call is TRBV5-4, the J call TRBJ2-4; 8 bases map to TRBD1. The CDR3 runs 15 residues. The V segment lost 5 bases and the J segment 0 bases; nucleotides outside the gene matches: 4. The germline CDR1 and CDR2 sequences are SGHNT and YYREEE (reference sequence).

J is TRBJ2-5 and V is TRBV3-1 (or the pseudogene TRBV3-2), with TRBD2 matching over 11 bases. The CDR3 runs 17 residues. The germline V gene has CDR1 LGHDT and CDR2 YNNKEL (reference sequence). The V segment lost 0 bases and the J segment 4 bases; nucleotides outside the gene matches: 7. CDR3 DNA sequence: TGTGCCAGCAGCCAAGATGGAGTAGCGGGGGGGACAGAGACCCAGTACTTC. Its protein is CASSQDGVAGGTETQYF.

The table lists this clone with a few counts. The genes are TRBV7-3 and TRBJ2-1, with TRBD1 as a possible D gene (6 bases). Per the germline V gene, CDR1 is SGHTA and CDR2 is FQGTGA. The CDR3 sequence is 18 residues long. V was shortened by 1 base and J by 2 bases, with 18 bases between the two germline ends. The CDR3 nucleotides read TGTGCCAGCAGCTTAAAAAGGGACCAGGCAGGGGCCTACAATGAGCAGTTCTTC. Its protein product is CASSLKRDQAGAYNEQFF. The full variable domain, in which reference TRBV7-3 and TRBJ2-1 provide the parts outside the CDR3, is GAGVSQTPSNKVTEKGKYVELRCDPISGHTALYWYRQSLGQGPEFLIYFQGTGAADDSGLPNDRFFAVRPEGSVSTLKIQRTERGDSAVYLCASSLKRDQAGAYNEQFFGPGTRLTVL.

The genes are TRBV6-5 and TRBJ1-2, with 7 bases lining up with TRBD1. Germline V lookup: CDR1 MNHEY, CDR2 SVGAGI. The CDR3 sequence is 12 residues long. V gave up 6 bases and J gave up 6 bases; unmatched junction bases: 4. This chain's CDR3 is CASRDRVNGYTF. Here the CDR3 DNA reads TGTGCCAGCAGAGACAGGGTTAATGGCTACACCTTC.

The rearrangement uses TRBV10-3 and TRBJ1-5; 7 bases align to TRBD1. Germline CDR1 reads ENHRY; CDR2 reads SYGVKD. The CDR3 runs to 15 residues. V gave up 6 bases and J gave up 5 bases; unmatched junction bases: 10. CDR3 nucleotides: TGTGCCATCAGCCCCGAGGGACAGAATTATCAGCCCCAGCATTTT. Its protein product is CAISPEGQNYQPQHF.

The V call is TRBV4-2, the J call TRBJ1-6; D is unresolved. Germline V gene lookup returns CDR1 LGHNA and CDR2 YNFKEQ. The CDR3 loop spans 18 amino acids. V was cut by 0 bases and J by 0 bases, with 12 bases left in between. CDR3 region: CASSQDPRESSYNSPLHF. In DNA, the CDR3 is TGTGCCAGCAGCCAAGATCCCCGGGAAAGCTCCTATAATTCACCCCTCCACTTT.

The chain couples TRBV19 to TRBJ2-1; 12 nucleotides match TRBD2. Unmatched junction bases numbered 14, after V lost 5 bases and J lost 12 bases. The CDR3 extends over 16 amino acids. CDR1 is LNHDA, CDR2 SQIVND, per germline (reference sequence). Written as DNA, the CDR3 is TGTGCCAGTAGTCCTCGGACTAGCGGGACCGGATGGGTGCAGTTCTTC. Its protein product is CASSPRTSGTGWVQFF.

This clone was recorded once. The genes are TRBV5-6 and TRBJ1-6; no clear D. Trimming left V 3 bases short and J 10 bases short, with 11 bases between. The CDR3 runs to 13 residues. Germline V lookup: CDR1 SGHDT, CDR2 YYEEEE. The CDR3 is CASSYGGESPLHF. CDR3 nucleotide sequence: TGTGCCAGCAGCTATGGCGGGGAATCACCCCTCCACTTT. The complete variable domain, with remaining parts taken from reference TRBV5-6 and TRBJ1-6, reads DAGVTQSPTHLIKTRGQQVTLRCSPKSGHDTVSWYQQALGQGPQFIFQYYEEEERQRGNFPDRFSGHQFPNYSSELNVNALLLGDSALYLCASSYGGESPLHFGNGTRLTVT.

V is TRBV4-3 and J is TRBJ1-1; the D gene is possibly TRBD1 (6 bases). In germline, CDR1 is LGHNA, CDR2 YSLEER. Trimming cost V 5 bases and J 5 bases, with 21 bases left between them. This CDR3 is built from 16 residues. The CDR3 loop reads CASSEAPTGLGTEAFF. The CDR3 DNA is TGCGCCAGCAGCGAAGCCCCTACAGGGTTGGGGACTGAAGCTTTCTTT.

V usage is TRBV5-4 and J usage is TRBJ2-7, with TRBD2 matching 7 bases. Per the germline V gene, CDR1 is SGHNT and CDR2 is YYREEE (reference sequence). The CDR3 has 15 amino acids. The V gene end was trimmed by 4 bases and the J gene end by 1 base; junction bases not matched to a gene: 8. CDR3 in amino acids: CASSPLAGVSYEQYF. CDR3 nucleotides: TGTGCCAGCAGCCCGCTTGCGGGGGTTTCCTACGAGCAGTACTTC.

V and J are TRBV10-3 and TRBJ1-2; D remains unclear. The CDR3 spans 15 residues. Germline CDR1 and CDR2: ENHRY and SYGVKD. V was trimmed by 6 bases and J by 0 bases, leaving 14 bases between them. The CDR3 reads CAISPPPQSNYGYTF. CDR3 nucleotides: TGTGCCATCAGCCCCCCCCCGCAGTCTAACTATGGCTACACCTTC.

The sample holds a few counts of this clone. This sequence joins TRBV2 and TRBJ2-7; tentative D call: TRBD1 (6 bases). There are 13 residues in the CDR3. CDR1 and CDR2 from the germline V gene are SNHLY and FYNNEI. Trimming stripped 4 bases from V and 10 bases from J, with 17 bases between. CDR3 protein: CASSVDSGRFQYF. The CDR3 DNA reads TGTGCCAGCAGTGTGGACAGCGGAAGGTTTCAGTACTTC.

This clone has only one observation. V is TRBV5-4 and J is TRBJ1-2, with 8 bases identical to TRBD1. Trimming at V came to 2 bases and at J to 8 bases, leaving 8 bases not matched to a gene. The length of the CDR3 is 14 residues. CDR1 SGHNT and CDR2 YYREEE come from the germline V gene (reference sequence). The CDR3 nucleotides read TGTGCCAGCAGCTTAGACAGGGGAACAGGAGGCTACACCTTC. Protein product: CASSLDRGTGGYTF.

The chain carries TRBV3-1 (or the pseudogene TRBV3-2) and TRBJ1-1; the D gene is possibly TRBD1 (5 bases). V was shortened by 6 bases and J by 0 bases, with 11 bases between the two germline ends. This CDR3 comprises 14 residues. Per the germline V gene, CDR1 is LGHDT and CDR2 is YNNKEL (reference sequence). The CDR3 protein is CASSGGGVNTEAFF. The CDR3 coding sequence is TGTGCCAGCAGTGGGGGAGGGGTGAACACTGAAGCTTTCTTT.

The DNA for the CDR3 is TGTGCCAGCAGCCCCTGGGACAGGTCCCACGAGCAGTACTTC. This translates into CASSPWDRSHEQYF. The chain links TRBV5-5 to TRBJ2-7; 8 positions match TRBD1. This CDR3 contains 14 residues. Germline V CDR1 and CDR2: SGHKS, YYEKEE (reference sequence). The V gene end was trimmed by 4 bases and the J gene end by 5 bases; junction bases not matched to a gene: 8.

This clone was observed a single time. This chain uses TRBV9 with TRBJ2-3; 7 bases match TRBD2. The CDR3 totals 16 residues. The germline V gene has CDR1 SGDLS and CDR2 YYNGEE. The J segment lost 3 bases and the V segment lost 0 bases, leaving 7 bases of the junction unmatched. As DNA, the CDR3 is TGTGCCAGCAGCGTAGGGAGCGGGGCCCCGACAGATACGCAGTATTTT. Protein sequence: CASSVGSGAPTDTQYF.

The V call is TRBV30, the J call TRBJ2-7, with TRBD1 matching over 9 bases. Germline loops: CDR1 GTSNPN, CDR2 SVGIG (reference sequence). This CDR3 region has 14 residues. V was pared by 3 bases and J by 2 bases, with 5 bases of the junction left unmatched. CDR3 coding DNA: TGTGCCTGGAGCCCCGGGACAGGGACCTACGAGCAGTACTTC. Amino acids: CAWSPGTGTYEQYF.

The chain links TRBV2 to TRBJ1-5; D gene ambiguous. Per the germline V gene, CDR1 is SNHLY and CDR2 is FYNNEI. This CDR3 is 13 amino acids long. V lost 1 base to trimming and J lost 6 bases, with 7 bases between them. Written as DNA, the CDR3 is TGTGCCAGCAGTGAAGATCGGGGTCAGCCCCAGCATTTT. Encoded protein: CASSEDRGQPQHF. The full variable domain, its missing parts supplied by reference TRBV2 and TRBJ1-5, is EPEVTQTPSHQVTQMGQEVILRCVPISNHLYFYWYRQILGQKVEFLVSFYNNEISEKSEIFDDQFSVERPDGSNFTLKIRSTKLEDSAMYFCASSEDRGQPQHFGDGTRLSIL.

The rearrangement uses TRBV5-1 and TRBJ1-1; unclear D gene. Germline CDR1 is SGHRS and CDR2 is YFSETQ. V lost 1 base and J 3 bases, leaving 10 bases between the germline ends. The CDR3 runs 14 residues. The chain's CDR3 is CASSLTAHDTEAFF. DNA for the CDR3: TGCGCCAGCAGCTTGACAGCTCACGACACTGAAGCTTTCTTT.

This clone was counted a few times. The chain combines TRBV6-6 with TRBJ1-3, with TRBD1 matching 7 bases. Unmatched junction bases numbered 10, after V lost 5 bases and J lost 3 bases. CDR1 is MNHNY, CDR2 SVGAGI, per germline (reference sequence). This CDR3 spans 16 amino acids. The CDR3: CASSPQGKIRGNTIYF. The CDR3 coding sequence is TGTGCCAGCAGTCCACAGGGGAAGATCCGTGGAAACACCATATATTTT.

The chain's CDR3 is CASSAWNTGELFF. In DNA form, the CDR3 reads TGTGCCAGCAGCGCGTGGAACACCGGGGAGCTGTTTTTT. This rearrangement joins TRBV9 to TRBJ2-2; D uncertain. Germline V CDR1 and CDR2: SGDLS, YYNGEE. Trimming took 3 bases from V and 1 from J, leaving 4 bases between them. The CDR3 is 13 residues long.

For this clone: The same CDR3 also results from other DNA sequences found in this sample. The V and J genes are TRBV15 and TRBJ1-1; a possible D gene is TRBD1 (6 bases). Trimming removed 1 base at V and 5 bases at J, with 11 bases between. Germline CDR1 reads LNHNV; CDR2 reads YYDKDF (reference sequence). CDR3 length: 14 residues. CDR3 sequence: CATSRGGGGTEAFF. The CDR3 DNA reads TGTGCCACCAGCAGAGGGGGAGGGGGTACTGAAGCTTTCTTT.